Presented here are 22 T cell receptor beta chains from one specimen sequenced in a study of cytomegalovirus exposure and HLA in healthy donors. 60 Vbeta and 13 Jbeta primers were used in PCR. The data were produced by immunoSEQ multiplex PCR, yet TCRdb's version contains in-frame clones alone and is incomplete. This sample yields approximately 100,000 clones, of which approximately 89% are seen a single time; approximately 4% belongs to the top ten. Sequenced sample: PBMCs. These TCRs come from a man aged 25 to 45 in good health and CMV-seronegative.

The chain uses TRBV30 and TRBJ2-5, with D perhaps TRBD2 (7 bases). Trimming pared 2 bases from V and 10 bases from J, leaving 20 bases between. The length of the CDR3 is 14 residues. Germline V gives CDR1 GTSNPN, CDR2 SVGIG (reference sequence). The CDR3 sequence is CAWSLGLRGGDQYF. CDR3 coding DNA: TGTGCCTGGAGTCTAGGCCTTAGAGGGGGGGACCAGTACTTC.

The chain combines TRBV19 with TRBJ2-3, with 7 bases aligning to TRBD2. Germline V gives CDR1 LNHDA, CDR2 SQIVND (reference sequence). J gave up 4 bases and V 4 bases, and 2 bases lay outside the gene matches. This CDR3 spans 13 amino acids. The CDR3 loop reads CASSRLAPDTQYF. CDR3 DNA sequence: TGTGCCAGTAGTAGACTAGCCCCAGATACGCAGTATTTT.

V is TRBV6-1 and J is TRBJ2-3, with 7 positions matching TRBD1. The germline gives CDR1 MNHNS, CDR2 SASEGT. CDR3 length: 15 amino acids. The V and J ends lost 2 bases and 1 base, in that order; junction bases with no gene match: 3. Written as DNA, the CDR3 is TGTGCCAGCAGTGAACCCCAGGGGGGCACAGATACGCAGTATTTT. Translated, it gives CASSEPQGGTDTQYF.

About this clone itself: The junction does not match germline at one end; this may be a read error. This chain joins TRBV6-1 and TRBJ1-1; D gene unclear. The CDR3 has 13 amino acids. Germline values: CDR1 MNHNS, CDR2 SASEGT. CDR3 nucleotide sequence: TGTACCAGCATCAAAGAGTTGAACACTGAAGCTTTCTTT. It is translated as CTSIKELNTEAFF.

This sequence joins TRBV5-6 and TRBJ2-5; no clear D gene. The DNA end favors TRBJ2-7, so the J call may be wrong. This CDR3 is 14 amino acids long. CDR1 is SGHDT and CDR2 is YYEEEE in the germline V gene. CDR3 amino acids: CASSLAGLHYEQYF. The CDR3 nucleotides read TGTGCCAGCAGCTTGGCGGGTCTTCACTACGAGCAGTACTTC.

CDR3 protein: CASSQVWRGGPEQFF. The DNA for the CDR3 is TGTGCCAGCAGCCAAGTTTGGCGGGGGGGCCCCGAGCAGTTCTTC. This chain links TRBV4-2 with TRBJ2-1, with TRBD2 matching over 9 bases. With 1 base clipped from V and 10 bases from J, the junction kept 8 bases outside the gene matches. CDR1 and CDR2 (germline): LGHNA, YNFKEQ. The CDR3 runs 15 residues.

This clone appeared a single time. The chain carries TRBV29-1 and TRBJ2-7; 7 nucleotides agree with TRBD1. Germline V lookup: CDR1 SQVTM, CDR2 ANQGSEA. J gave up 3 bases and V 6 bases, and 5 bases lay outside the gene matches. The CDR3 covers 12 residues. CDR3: CSVLGQLYEQYF. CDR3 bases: TGCAGCGTATTGGGACAGCTCTACGAGCAGTACTTC.

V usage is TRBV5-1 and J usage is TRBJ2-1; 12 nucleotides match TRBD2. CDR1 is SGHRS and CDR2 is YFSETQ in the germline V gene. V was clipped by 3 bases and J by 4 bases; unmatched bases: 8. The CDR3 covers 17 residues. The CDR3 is CASSSTSGRRGYNEQFF. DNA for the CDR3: TGCGCCAGCAGCTCCACTAGCGGGAGGAGGGGTTACAATGAGCAGTTCTTC.

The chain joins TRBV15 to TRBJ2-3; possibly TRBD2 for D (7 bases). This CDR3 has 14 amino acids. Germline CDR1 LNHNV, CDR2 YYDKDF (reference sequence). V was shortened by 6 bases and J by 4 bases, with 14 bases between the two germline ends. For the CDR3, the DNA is TGTGCCACCAGGGGGGGGCAGGGCGCAGATACGCAGTATTTT. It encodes CATRGGQGADTQYF.

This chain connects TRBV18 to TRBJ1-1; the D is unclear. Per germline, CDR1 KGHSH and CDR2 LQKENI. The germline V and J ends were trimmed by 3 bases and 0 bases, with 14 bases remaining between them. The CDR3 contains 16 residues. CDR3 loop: CASSPAGLSMNTEAFF. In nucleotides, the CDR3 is TGTGCCAGCTCACCTGCTGGACTCAGCATGAACACTGAAGCTTTCTTT.

CDR3 in amino acids: CASSPYRGGLQETQYF. The DNA for the CDR3 is TGTGCCAGCAGCCCCTACCGAGGGGGACTACAAGAGACCCAGTACTTC. V and J are TRBV11-2 and TRBJ2-5; possibly TRBD2 for D (7 bases). The CDR3 is made up of 16 amino acids. V was clipped by 5 bases and J by 2 bases, with 18 bases between them. CDR1 and CDR2 from the germline V gene are SGHAT and FQNNGV.

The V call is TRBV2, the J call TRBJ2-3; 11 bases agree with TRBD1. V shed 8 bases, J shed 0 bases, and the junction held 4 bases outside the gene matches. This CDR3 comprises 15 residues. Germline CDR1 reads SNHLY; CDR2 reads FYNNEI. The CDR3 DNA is TGTGCCAGCGTGGGGACAGGGGGAAGCACAGATACGCAGTATTTT. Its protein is CASVGTGGSTDTQYF.

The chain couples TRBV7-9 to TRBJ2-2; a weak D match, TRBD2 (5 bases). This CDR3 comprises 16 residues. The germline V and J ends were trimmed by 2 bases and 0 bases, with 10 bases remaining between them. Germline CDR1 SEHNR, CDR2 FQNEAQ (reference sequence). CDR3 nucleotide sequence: TGTGCCAGCAGCTTATGGGGAGACACGAACACCGGGGAGCTGTTTTTT. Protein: CASSLWGDTNTGELFF.

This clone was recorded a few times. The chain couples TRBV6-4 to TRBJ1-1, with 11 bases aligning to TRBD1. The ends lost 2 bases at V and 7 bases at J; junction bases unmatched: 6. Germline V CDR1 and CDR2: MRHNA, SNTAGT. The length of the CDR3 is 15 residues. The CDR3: CASSDNWTGGFEAFF. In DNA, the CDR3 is TGTGCCAGCAGTGACAATTGGACAGGGGGCTTTGAAGCTTTCTTT.

The CDR3 coding sequence is TGTGCCAGCAGACAGGGGGTGTTTCAGCCCCAGCATTTT. This gives the protein CASRQGVFQPQHF. J is TRBJ1-5 and V is TRBV6-5, with TRBD1 matching over 8 bases. This CDR3 contains 13 residues. The germline gives CDR1 MNHEY, CDR2 SVGAGI. The trim removed 6 bases at V and 6 bases at J, leaving 4 bases unmatched.

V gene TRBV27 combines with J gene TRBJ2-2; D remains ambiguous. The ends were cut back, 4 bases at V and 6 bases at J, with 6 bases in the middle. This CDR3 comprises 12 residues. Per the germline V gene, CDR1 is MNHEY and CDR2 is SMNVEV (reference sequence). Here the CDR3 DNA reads TGTGCCAGCAGTTCCCCAGCCGGGGAGCTGTTTTTT. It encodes CASSSPAGELFF.

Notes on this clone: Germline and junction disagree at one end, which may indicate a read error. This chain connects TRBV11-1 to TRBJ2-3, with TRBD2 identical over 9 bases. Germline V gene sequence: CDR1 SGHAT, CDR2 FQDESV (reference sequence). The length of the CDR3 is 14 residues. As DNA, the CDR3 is TGTGCCAGCAGCGTAGCGGGGGCCACAGATACGCAGTATTTT. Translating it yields CASSVAGATDTQYF.

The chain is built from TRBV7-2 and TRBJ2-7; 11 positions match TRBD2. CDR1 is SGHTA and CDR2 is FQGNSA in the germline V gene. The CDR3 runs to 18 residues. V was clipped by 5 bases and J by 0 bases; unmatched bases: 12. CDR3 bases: TGTGCCAGCAGCCGAGGGGCCCCGACTAGCGGGACCTCCTACGAGCAGTACTTC. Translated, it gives CASSRGAPTSGTSYEQYF.

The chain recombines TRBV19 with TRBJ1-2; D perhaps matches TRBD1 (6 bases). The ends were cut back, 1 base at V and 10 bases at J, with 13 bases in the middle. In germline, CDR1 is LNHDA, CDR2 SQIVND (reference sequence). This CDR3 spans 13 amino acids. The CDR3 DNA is TGTGCCAGTAGTATAGGGACAGACAGGCTCTACACCTTC. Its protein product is CASSIGTDRLYTF. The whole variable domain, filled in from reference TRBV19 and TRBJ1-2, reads DGGITQSPKYLFRKEGQNVTLSCEQNLNHDAMYWYRQDPGQGLRLIYYSQIVNDFQKGDIAEGYSVSREKKESFPLTVTSAQKNPTAFYLCASSIGTDRLYTFGSGTRLTVV.

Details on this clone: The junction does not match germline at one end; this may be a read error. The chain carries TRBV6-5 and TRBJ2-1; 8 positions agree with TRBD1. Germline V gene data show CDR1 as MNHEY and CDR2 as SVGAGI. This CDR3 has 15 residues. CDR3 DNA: TGTGCCAGCAGTGACTCAAGGACAGGGTCCAATGAGCAGTTCTTC. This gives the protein CASSDSRTGSNEQFF.

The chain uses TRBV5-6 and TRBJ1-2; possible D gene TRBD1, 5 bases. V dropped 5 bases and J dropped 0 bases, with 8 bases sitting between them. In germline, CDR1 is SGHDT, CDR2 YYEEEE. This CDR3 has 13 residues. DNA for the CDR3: TGTGCCAGCAGTCCGGGGGCTAACTATGGCTACACCTTC. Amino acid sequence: CASSPGANYGYTF.

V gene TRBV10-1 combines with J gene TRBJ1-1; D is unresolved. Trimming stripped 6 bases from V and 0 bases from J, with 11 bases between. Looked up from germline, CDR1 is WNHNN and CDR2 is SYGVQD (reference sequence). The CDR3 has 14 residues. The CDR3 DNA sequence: TGCGCCAGCAGCACCGCCGGGATGAACACTGAAGCTTTCTTT. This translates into CASSTAGMNTEAFF.